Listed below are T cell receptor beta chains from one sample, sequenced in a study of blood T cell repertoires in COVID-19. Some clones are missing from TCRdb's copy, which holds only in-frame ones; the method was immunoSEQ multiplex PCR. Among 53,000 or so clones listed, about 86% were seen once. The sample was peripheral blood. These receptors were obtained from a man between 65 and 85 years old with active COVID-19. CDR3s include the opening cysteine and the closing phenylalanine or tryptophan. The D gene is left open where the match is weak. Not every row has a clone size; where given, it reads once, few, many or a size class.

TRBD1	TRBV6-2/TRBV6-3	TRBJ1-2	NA	TGTGCCAGCAGCTCTGCCGCAGGGGGCGGCGGCTATGGCTACACCTTC	CASSSAAGGGGYGYTF
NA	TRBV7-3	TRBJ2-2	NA	TGTGCCAGCAGCTTAAAGGGCGGGGCCGGGGAGCTGTTTTTT	CASSLKGGAGELFF
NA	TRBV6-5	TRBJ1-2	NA	TGTGCCAGCAGGCCCGGGGGATATGGCTACACCTTC	CASRPGGYGYTF
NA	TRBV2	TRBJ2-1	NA	TGTGCCAGCAGTGGGGGACTTTCGACCTACAATGAGCAGTTCTTC	CASSGGLSTYNEQFF
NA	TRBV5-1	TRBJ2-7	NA	TGCGCCAGCAGCTTGGAGGTGTGGGCACAGGGCTACGAGCAGTACTTC	CASSLEVWAQGYEQYF
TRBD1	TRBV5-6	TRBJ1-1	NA	TGTGCCAGCAGCCCCGGGACAGTCGAACGGGAAGCTTTCTTT	CASSPGTVEREAFF
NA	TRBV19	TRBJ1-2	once	TGTGCCAGTAGTATTTTCCGGACAGCCGCTAACTATGGCTACACCTTC	CASSIFRTAANYGYTF
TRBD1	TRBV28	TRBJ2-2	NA	TGTGCCAGCAGCCCCCCACAGGGGGCGATAACCGGGGAGCTGTTTTTT	CASSPPQGAITGELFF
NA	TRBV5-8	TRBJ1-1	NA	TGTGCCAGCAGCCCGAGGAGAACTGAAGCTTTCTTT	CASSPRRTEAFF
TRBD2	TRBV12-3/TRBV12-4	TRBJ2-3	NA	TGTGCCAGCAGTCCGACTAGCGGAACGCAGTATTTT	CASSPTSGTQYF
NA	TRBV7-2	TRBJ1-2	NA	TGTGCCAGCAGCCAAGAACAACTAAACTATGGCTACACCTTC	CASSQEQLNYGYTF
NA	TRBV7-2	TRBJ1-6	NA	TGTGCCAGCAGCTTAATTCCTGAGACAGTTCCAACCCTCCACTTT	CASSLIPETVPTLHF
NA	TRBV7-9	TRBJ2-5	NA	TGTGCCAGCAGCTTAAAAACAATGGAGACCCAGTACTTC	CASSLKTMETQYF
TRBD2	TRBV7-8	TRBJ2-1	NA	TGTGCCAGCAGCAGCGGGGGGGCCGACAATGAGCAGTTCTTC	CASSSGGADNEQFF
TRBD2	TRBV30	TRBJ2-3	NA	TGTGCCTGGAGTAGGGCTAGCGGGTCTGGAGATACGCAGTATTTT	CAWSRASGSGDTQYF
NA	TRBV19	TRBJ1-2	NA	TGTGCCAGTAGTCCACGAACCTTTGCTAGGTATGGCTACACCTTC	CASSPRTFARYGYTF
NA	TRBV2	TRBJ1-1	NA	TGTGCCAGCAGTGATTGGAGTGAAGCTTTCTTT	CASSDWSEAFF
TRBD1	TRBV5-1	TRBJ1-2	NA	TGCGCCAGCAGTCCCTCCGTGACAGGGGCCTATGGCTACACCTTC	CASSPSVTGAYGYTF
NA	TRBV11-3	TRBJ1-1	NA	TGTGCCAGCAGCATCACAGGGCTGAACACTGAAGCTTTCTTT	CASSITGLNTEAFF
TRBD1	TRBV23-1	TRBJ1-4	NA	TGCGCCAGACACCTTATCGCACACAGGGGCGATAGATATAATGAAAAACTGTTTTTT	CARHLIAHRGDRYNEKLFF
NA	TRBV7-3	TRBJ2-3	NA	TGTGCCAGCAGCTTAAACGCGGAAAGCACAGATACGCAGTATTTT	CASSLNAESTDTQYF
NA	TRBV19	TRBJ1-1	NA	TGTGCCAGTAGCCACCCTCCCCCGAGTTACACTGAAGCTTTCTTT	CASSHPPPSYTEAFF
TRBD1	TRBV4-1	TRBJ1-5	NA	TGCGCCAGCAGCCCCAAGCCGGTCAGGGGGCCCCAGCCCCAGCATTTT	CASSPKPVRGPQPQHF
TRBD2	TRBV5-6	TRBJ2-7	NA	TGTGCCACCGGGCGCGGGGGAAATGAGGTTTACGAGCAGTACTTC	CATGRGGNEVYEQYF
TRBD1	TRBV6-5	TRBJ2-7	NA	TGTGCCAGCAGTCCCGGTGGGACAGGAACCTACGAGCAGTACTTC	CASSPGGTGTYEQYF
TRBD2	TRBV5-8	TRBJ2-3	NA	TGTGCCAGCAGCACAGGGACTAGCCCTAGCACAGATACGCAGTATTTT	CASSTGTSPSTDTQYF
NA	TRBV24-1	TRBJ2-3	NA	TGTGCCACCAGTCATGACAGGCGCACAGATACGCAGTATTTT	CATSHDRRTDTQYF
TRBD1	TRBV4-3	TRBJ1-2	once	TGCGCCAGCAGCCCCGGGACAGGGGGGTATGGCTACACCTTC	CASSPGTGGYGYTF
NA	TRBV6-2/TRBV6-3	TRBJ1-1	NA	TGTGCCAGCAGTTACTCACCTCCAGGGACTGAAGCTTTCTTT	CASSYSPPGTEAFF
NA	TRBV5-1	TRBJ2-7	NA	TGCGCCAGCAGCTTGGCTGGGGGAGGTTTGGCCTACGAGCAGTACTTC	CASSLAGGGLAYEQYF
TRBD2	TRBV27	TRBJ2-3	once	TGTGCCAGCAATTTAGCGGGGGGGTCCACAGATACGCAGTATTTT	CASNLAGGSTDTQYF
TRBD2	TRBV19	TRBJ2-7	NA	TGTGCCAGTAGTATAGGCCTAGCGGGGGCCTACGAGCAGTACTTC	CASSIGLAGAYEQYF
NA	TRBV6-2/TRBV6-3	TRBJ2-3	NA	TGTGCCAGCAGCGCTATCGACACAGATACGCAGTATTTT	CASSAIDTDTQYF
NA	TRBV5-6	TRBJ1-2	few	TGTGCCAGCTGGGAAGGGGGACCCCGTGGCTACACCTTC	CASWEGGPRGYTF
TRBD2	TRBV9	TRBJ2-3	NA	TGTGCCAGCAGCGTAGTGGTAGCGGGAAGCTCAGATACGCAGTATTTT	CASSVVVAGSSDTQYF
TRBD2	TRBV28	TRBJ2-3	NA	TGTGCCAGCAGTCTCCTCCGGGGAGCGGGGGAAGATACGCAGTATTTT	CASSLLRGAGEDTQYF
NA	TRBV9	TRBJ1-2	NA	TGTGCCAGCAGCGCCCCAACAGGGCTTCCCGACTATGGCTACACCTTC	CASSAPTGLPDYGYTF
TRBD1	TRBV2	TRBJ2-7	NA	TGTGCCAGCGGGGACAGGGGGTCGGACGAGCAGTACTTC	CASGDRGSDEQYF
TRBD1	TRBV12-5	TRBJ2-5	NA	TGTGCTAGTGGTGCATTACAGGGGGGAGCTGGAGAGACCCAGTACTTC	CASGALQGGAGETQYF
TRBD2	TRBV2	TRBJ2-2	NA	TGTGCCAGCAGCCGACTAGCGGGGGGTAGAGGGGAGCTGTTTTTT	CASSRLAGGRGELFF
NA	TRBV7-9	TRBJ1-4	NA	TGTGCCAGCAGCTCCGGGAGGAATGAAAAACTGTTTTTT	CASSSGRNEKLFF
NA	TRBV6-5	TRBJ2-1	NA	TGTGCCAGCACTGCTCGGTACAATGAGCAGTTCTTC	CASTARYNEQFF
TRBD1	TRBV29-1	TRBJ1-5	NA	TGCAGCGTGGGGACAGGGCCAAATAGCAATCAGCCCCAGCATTTT	CSVGTGPNSNQPQHF
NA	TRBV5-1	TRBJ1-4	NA	TGCGCCAGCAGCTTCGCAGGGACTAATGAAAAACTGTTTTTT	CASSFAGTNEKLFF
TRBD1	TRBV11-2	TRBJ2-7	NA	TGTGCCAGCAGCCGCCTCCGAGGGGGCCCGGGGTACTTC	CASSRLRGGPGYF
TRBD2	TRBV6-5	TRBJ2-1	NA	TGTGCCAGCAGACCTCTAGGCGGACTAGCGAATGAGCAGTTCTTC	CASRPLGGLANEQFF
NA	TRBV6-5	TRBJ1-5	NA	TGTGCCAGCAGTTACGGGGGGTTGGGGAATCAGCCCCAGCATTTT	CASSYGGLGNQPQHF
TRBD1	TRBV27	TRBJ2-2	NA	TGTGCCAGCAGTTTATCTCGGACAGGGGTTCGTACCGGGGAGCTGTTTTTT	CASSLSRTGVRTGELFF
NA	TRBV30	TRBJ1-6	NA	TGTGCCTGGAGTATGGAACAGGGATACTCACCCCTCCACTTT	CAWSMEQGYSPLHF
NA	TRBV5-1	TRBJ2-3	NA	TGCGCCAGCAGCCGAGGGGCTAGCGCAGATACGCAGTATTTT	CASSRGASADTQYF
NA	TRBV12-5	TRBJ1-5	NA	TGTGCTAGTGGTTTGGGCAGTTATCAGCCCCAGCATTTT	CASGLGSYQPQHF
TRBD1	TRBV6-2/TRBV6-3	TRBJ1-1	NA	TGTGCCAGCAGTCGGACAGGAGTAAACACTGAAGCTTTCTTT	CASSRTGVNTEAFF
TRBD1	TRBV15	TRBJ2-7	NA	TGTGCCACCAGCTCGCAGGGGGTGTTAGCCTACGAGCAGTACTTC	CATSSQGVLAYEQYF
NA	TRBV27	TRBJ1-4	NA	TGTGCCAGCAGGGGGGGGAATGAAAAACTGTTTTTT	CASRGGNEKLFF
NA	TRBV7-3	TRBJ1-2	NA	TGTGCCAGCAGCTTATCCGCGTCTAATGGCTACACCTTC	CASSLSASNGYTF
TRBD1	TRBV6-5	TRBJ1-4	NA	TGTGCCAGCAGTTACCAAGGGACAGGGGCCGAAAAACTGTTTTTT	CASSYQGTGAEKLFF
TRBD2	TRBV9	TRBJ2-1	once	TGTGCCAGCAGCGGTCGGGGGGACGCCTACAATGAGCAGTTCTTC	CASSGRGDAYNEQFF
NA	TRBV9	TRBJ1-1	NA	TGTGCCAGCAGCGTAGGTGGAGACAGTCGGACTGAAGCTTTCTTT	CASSVGGDSRTEAFF
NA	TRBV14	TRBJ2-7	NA	TGTGCCAGCAGCCCCGGACAGAATATCGAGCAGTACTTC	CASSPGQNIEQYF
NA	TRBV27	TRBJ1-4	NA	TGTGCCAGCAGTTACACAGGATGGGTCGGTGAAAAACTGTTTTTT	CASSYTGWVGEKLFF